Listed here are 18 T cell receptor beta chains from one sample, sequenced in a study of response to subunit inactivated influenza vaccine. One entry per CDR3 protein, called by TCRdb with MiXCR from the RT-PCR reads. The table lists a few hundred thousand distinct CDR3 sequences, approximately 14% of them singletons. Sample: PBMCs from blood, taken 11 to 12 days after vaccination. The receptors originated from a man aged 45-65 years who received an inactivated influenza vaccine.

The chain uses TRBV6-2 or TRBV6-3 and TRBJ2-5; a possible D gene is TRBD1 (6 bases). Per the germline V gene, CDR1 is MNHEY and CDR2 is SVGEGT. V lost 2 bases and J 7 bases, leaving 11 bases between the germline ends. The CDR3 loop spans 13 amino acids. The chain's CDR3 is CASSYTGFGTQYF. In DNA, the CDR3 is TGTGCCAGCAGTTACACAGGGTTCGGGACCCAGTACTTC.

CDR3 amino acids: CASSPGLRGSTDTQYF. Here the CDR3 DNA reads TGTGCCAGCTCACCAGGACTCAGGGGAAGCACAGATACGCAGTATTTT. The rearrangement links TRBV18 to TRBJ2-3; perhaps TRBD1 as D (6 bases). The V gene's germline CDR1 is KGHSH and CDR2 LQKENI. V was trimmed by 2 bases and J by 0 bases, leaving 12 bases between them. The CDR3 has 16 amino acids.

The CDR3 here is CAISGDLYGYTF. DNA for the CDR3: TGTGCCATCAGTGGGGACCTCTATGGCTACACCTTC. This chain links TRBV10-3 with TRBJ1-2; a possible D gene is TRBD1 (5 bases). Between the trimmed V and J ends, which lost 4 bases and 4 bases, there was a span of 7 bases. CDR3 length: 12 amino acids. Germline CDR1 and CDR2: ENHRY and SYGVKD.

This clonotype was seen a few times. V and J are TRBV7-4 and TRBJ2-7, with 8 positions matching TRBD2. Germline-derived CDR1 and CDR2 are SGHVT and SQSDAQ. Losses at the gene ends were 3 bases for V and 3 bases for J; bases not matched to a gene: 13. This CDR3 region has 17 residues. The CDR3 loop reads CASSFRELAVLLYEQYF. The DNA of the CDR3 is TGTGCCAGCAGCTTCCGAGAACTAGCGGTATTACTCTACGAGCAGTACTTC.

The chain recombines TRBV5-6 with TRBJ1-2; TRBD1 aligns across 12 bases. Germline V gene data show CDR1 as SGHDT and CDR2 as YYEEEE. Trimming cost V 4 bases and J 4 bases; bases outside gene matches: 14. The CDR3 consists of 18 residues. The CDR3 reads CASSTSGTGGAGGYGYTF. The CDR3 DNA follows: TGTGCCAGCAGCACCTCCGGGACAGGGGGCGCAGGCGGCTATGGCTACACCTTC.

This clonotype was seen a handful of times. This chain connects TRBV12-3 or TRBV12-4 to TRBJ1-5; no reliable D call. This CDR3 is 15 amino acids long. Trimming took 3 bases from V and 0 from J, leaving 9 bases between them. As DNA, the CDR3 is TGTGCCAGCAGTTTGTTTACCAATAGCAATCAGCCCCAGCATTTT. Encoded protein: CASSLFTNSNQPQHF.

The chain uses TRBV11-1 and TRBJ2-3, with 9 positions matching TRBD2. Per the germline V gene, CDR1 is SGHAT and CDR2 is FQDESV (reference sequence). This CDR3 contains 19 residues. Unmatched junction bases numbered 18, after V lost 3 bases and J lost 5 bases. The DNA for the CDR3 is TGTGCCAGCAGCTTTGTCCGAAGCGGGAGGCCCCGACTGGGAGATACGCAGTATTTT. Translated: CASSFVRSGRPRLGDTQYF. The full variable domain, rest sourced from reference TRBV11-1 and TRBJ2-3, is EAEVAQSPRYKITEKSQAVAFWCDPISGHATLYWYRQILGQGPELLVQFQDESVVDDSQLPKDRFSAERLKGVDSTLKIQPAELGDSAMYLCASSFVRSGRPRLGDTQYFGPGTRLTVL.

This clonotype was found a few times. The rearrangement uses TRBV14 and TRBJ1-4; the D is unclear. CDR1 and CDR2 (germline): SGHDN, FVKESK. V was shortened by 3 bases and J by 7 bases, with 9 bases between the two germline ends. The CDR3 contains 13 residues. CDR3 bases: TGTGCCAGCAGCCATTTTAGCGGTGAAAAACTGTTTTTT. It yields the protein CASSHFSGEKLFF.

There are a few counts of this clonotype. The V call is TRBV29-1, the J call TRBJ2-5; a possible D gene is TRBD2 (6 bases). There are 11 residues in the CDR3. V lost 8 bases and J lost 5, with 12 bases in between. Germline CDR1 reads SQVTM; CDR2 reads ANQGSEA. The CDR3 coding sequence is TGCAGCCTTCAACGGGGGGAGACCCAGTACTTC. Translated: CSLQRGETQYF.

This chain uses TRBV5-1 with TRBJ2-3; D possibly corresponds to TRBD1 (5 bases). V shed 4 bases and J shed 4 bases, with 10 bases lying between them. This CDR3 has 13 residues. Germline V gene data show CDR1 as SGHRS and CDR2 as YFSETQ. The CDR3 region has the DNA TGCGCCAGCAGCAAGGGGCTTGCAGATACGCAGTATTTT. Its translation: CASSKGLADTQYF.

This chain connects TRBV10-3 to TRBJ2-5; 11 bases are a match to TRBD2. CDR1 is ENHRY, CDR2 SYGVKD, per germline. The CDR3 runs 16 residues. Unmatched junction bases numbered 2, after V lost 0 bases and J lost 2 bases. CDR3 loop: CAISESPSGRQETQYF. CDR3 nucleotides: TGTGCCATCAGTGAGTCTCCTAGCGGGAGGCAAGAGACCCAGTACTTC.

This clonotype was counted at least ten times. J is TRBJ2-2 and V is TRBV2, with 7 bases matching TRBD1. J gave up 3 bases and V 6 bases, and 13 bases lay outside the gene matches. The V gene's germline CDR1 is SNHLY and CDR2 FYNNEI. The CDR3 covers 17 residues. CDR3 amino acids: CASRRAYRGFDTGELFF. In nucleotides, the CDR3 is TGTGCCAGCAGGAGGGCCTACAGGGGTTTTGACACCGGGGAGCTGTTTTTT.

This clonotype was detected only a few times. The rearrangement joins TRBV29-1 to TRBJ2-1, with 9 bases fitting TRBD1. The trim removed 8 bases at V and 4 bases at J, leaving 6 bases unmatched. This CDR3 is built from 13 residues. CDR1 SQVTM and CDR2 ANQGSEA come from the germline V gene. As DNA, the CDR3 is TGCAGCTTTGGGACAGGGATATACAATGAGCAGTTCTTC. This translates into CSFGTGIYNEQFF.

The rearrangement joins TRBV4-3 to TRBJ2-1, with 7 bases lining up with TRBD2. Germline values: CDR1 LGHNA, CDR2 YSLEER. This CDR3 is 15 amino acids long. Trimming took 0 bases from V and 3 from J; bases not matched to a gene: 2. CDR3 sequence: CASSQDGLDYNEQFF. The DNA of the CDR3 is TGCGCCAGCAGCCAAGATGGACTAGACTACAATGAGCAGTTCTTC.

This clonotype has a handful of counts. The rearrangement uses TRBV15 and TRBJ2-6; D unresolved. The CDR3 covers 17 residues. Per germline, CDR1 LNHNV and CDR2 YYDKDF (reference sequence). V dropped 0 bases and J dropped 0 bases, with 9 bases sitting between them. This CDR3 is CATSRDKFSSGANVLTF. CDR3 bases: TGTGCCACCAGCAGAGATAAGTTTTCCTCTGGGGCCAACGTCCTGACTTTC.

This sequence joins TRBV7-9 and TRBJ2-5, with a tentative D call TRBD2 (5 bases). V was cut by 5 bases and J by 5 bases, with 18 bases left in between. CDR3 size: 15 residues. In germline, CDR1 is SEHNR, CDR2 FQNEAQ (reference sequence). CDR3 sequence (DNA): TGTGCCAGCAGCCCGATCGGGGAATCGAGGGAGACCCAGTACTTC. Encoded protein: CASSPIGESRETQYF.

This clonotype was counted ten times or more. The rearrangement uses TRBV3-1 and TRBJ2-3; D uncertain. V was clipped by 1 base and J by 3 bases, with 5 bases between them. The CDR3 consists of 13 residues. Looked up from germline, CDR1 is LGHDT and CDR2 is YNNKEL (reference sequence). The CDR3, as DNA: TGTGCCAGCAGCCAAGTCCAGACAGATACGCAGTATTTT. Its translation is CASSQVQTDTQYF.

The chain is built from TRBV10-2 and TRBJ2-7; 7 bases line up with TRBD2. This CDR3 has 16 amino acids. The germline gives CDR1 WSHSY, CDR2 SAAADI. V shed 0 bases and J 7 bases; nucleotides not matched to a gene: 12. CDR3 sequence reads: CASSESNGFPGREQYF. The CDR3 DNA reads TGCGCCAGCAGTGAGTCGAACGGGTTTCCCGGGAGGGAGCAGTACTTC.